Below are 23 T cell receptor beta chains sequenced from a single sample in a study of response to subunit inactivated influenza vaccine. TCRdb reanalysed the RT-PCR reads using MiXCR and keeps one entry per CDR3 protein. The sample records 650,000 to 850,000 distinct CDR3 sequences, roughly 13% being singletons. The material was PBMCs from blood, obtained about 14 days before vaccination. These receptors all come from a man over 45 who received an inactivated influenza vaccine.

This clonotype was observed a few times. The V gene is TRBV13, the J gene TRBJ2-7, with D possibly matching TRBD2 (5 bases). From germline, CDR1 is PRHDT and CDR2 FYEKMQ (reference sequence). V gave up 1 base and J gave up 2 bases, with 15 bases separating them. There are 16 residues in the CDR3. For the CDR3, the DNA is TGTGCCAGCAGCTTAGCCGGACTGTCCCACGCCTACGAGCAGTACTTC. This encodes CASSLAGLSHAYEQYF.

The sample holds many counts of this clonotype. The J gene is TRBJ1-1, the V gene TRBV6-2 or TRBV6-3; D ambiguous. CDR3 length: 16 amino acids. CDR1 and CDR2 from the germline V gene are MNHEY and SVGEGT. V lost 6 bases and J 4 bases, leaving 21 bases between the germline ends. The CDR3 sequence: CASSSWSSSYPTEAFF. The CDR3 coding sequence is TGTGCCAGCAGCTCCTGGTCCTCCTCTTACCCCACTGAAGCTTTCTTT.

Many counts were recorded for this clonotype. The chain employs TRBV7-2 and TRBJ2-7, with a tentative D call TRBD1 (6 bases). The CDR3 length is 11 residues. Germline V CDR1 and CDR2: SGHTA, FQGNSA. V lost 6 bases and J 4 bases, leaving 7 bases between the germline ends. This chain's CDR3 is CASSTGYEQYF. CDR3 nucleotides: TGTGCCAGCAGTACAGGGTACGAGCAGTACTTC.

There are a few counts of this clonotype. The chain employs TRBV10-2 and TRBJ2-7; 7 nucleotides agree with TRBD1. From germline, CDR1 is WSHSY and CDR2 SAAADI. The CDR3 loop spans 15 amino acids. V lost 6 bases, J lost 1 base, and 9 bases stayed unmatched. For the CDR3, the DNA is TGCGCCAGCAGGAGGGGACAGTTATGGTCCTACGAGCAGTACTTC. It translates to CASRRGQLWSYEQYF.

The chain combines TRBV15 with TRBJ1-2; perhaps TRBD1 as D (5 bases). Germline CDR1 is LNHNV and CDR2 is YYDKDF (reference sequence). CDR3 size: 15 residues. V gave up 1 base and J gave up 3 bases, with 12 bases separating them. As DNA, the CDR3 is TGTGCCACCAGCAGAGTCACGGGGCCGCACTATGGCTACACCTTC. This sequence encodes CATSRVTGPHYGYTF.

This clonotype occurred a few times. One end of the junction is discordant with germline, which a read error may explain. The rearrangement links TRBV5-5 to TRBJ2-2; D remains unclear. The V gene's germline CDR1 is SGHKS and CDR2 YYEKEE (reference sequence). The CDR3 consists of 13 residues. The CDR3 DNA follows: TGTGCCAGCAGCTTGGAGGACGCCGGAGAGCTGTTTTTT. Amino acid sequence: CASSLEDAGELFF. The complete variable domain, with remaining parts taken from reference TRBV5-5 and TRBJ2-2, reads DAGVTQSPTHLIKTRGQQVTLRCSPISGHKSVSWYQQVLGQGPQFIFQYYEKEERGRGNFPDRFSARQFPNYSSELNVNALLLGDSALYLCASSLEDAGELFFGEGSRLTVL.

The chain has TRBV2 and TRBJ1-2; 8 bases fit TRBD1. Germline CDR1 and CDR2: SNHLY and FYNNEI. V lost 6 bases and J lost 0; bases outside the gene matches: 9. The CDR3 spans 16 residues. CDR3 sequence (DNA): TGTGCCAGCAGAGCGAGACAGGGGATTGCTAACTATGGCTACACCTTC. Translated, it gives CASRARQGIANYGYTF. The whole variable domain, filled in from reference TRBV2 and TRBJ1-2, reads EPEVTQTPSHQVTQMGQEVILRCVPISNHLYFYWYRQILGQKVEFLVSFYNNEISEKSEIFDDQFSVERPDGSNFTLKIRSTKLEDSAMYFCASRARQGIANYGYTFGSGTRLTVV.

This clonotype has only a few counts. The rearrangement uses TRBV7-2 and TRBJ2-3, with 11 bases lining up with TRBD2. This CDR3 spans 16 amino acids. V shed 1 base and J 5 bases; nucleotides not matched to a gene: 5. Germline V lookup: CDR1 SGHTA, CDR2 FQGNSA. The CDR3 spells CASSLGETSGVDTQYF. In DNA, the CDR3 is TGTGCCAGCAGCTTAGGGGAGACTAGCGGGGTAGATACGCAGTATTTT.

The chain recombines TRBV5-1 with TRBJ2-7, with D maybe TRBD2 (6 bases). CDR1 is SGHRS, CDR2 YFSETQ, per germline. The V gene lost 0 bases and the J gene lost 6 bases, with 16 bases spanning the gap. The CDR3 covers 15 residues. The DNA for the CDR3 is TGCGCCAGCAGCTTGGGCGGGGTGCAGATAACCGAGCAGTACTTC. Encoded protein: CASSLGGVQITEQYF.

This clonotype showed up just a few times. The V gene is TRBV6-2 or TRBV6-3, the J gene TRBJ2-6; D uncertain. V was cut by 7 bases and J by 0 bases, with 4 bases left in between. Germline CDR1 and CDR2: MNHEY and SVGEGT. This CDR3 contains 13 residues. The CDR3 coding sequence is TGTGCCAGCACCCCCTCTGGGGCCAACGTCCTGACTTTC. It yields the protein CASTPSGANVLTF.

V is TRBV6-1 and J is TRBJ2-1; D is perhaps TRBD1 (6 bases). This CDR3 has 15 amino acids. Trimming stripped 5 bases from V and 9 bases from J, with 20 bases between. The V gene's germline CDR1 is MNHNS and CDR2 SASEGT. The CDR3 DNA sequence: TGTGCCAGCAGTAGCGGACAGTCGGTTTGGGGTGAGCAGTTCTTC. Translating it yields CASSSGQSVWGEQFF.

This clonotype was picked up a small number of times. The CDR3 protein is CASSPSGTSGRSRETQYF. The CDR3 DNA reads TGTGCCAGCAGTCCATCAGGGACTAGCGGGAGGTCGAGGGAGACCCAGTACTTC. The gene calls are TRBV27 and TRBJ2-5; TRBD2 aligns across 15 bases. Germline trimming cut 5 bases from V and 5 bases from J; bases unmatched to any gene: 12. There are 18 residues in the CDR3. Per the germline V gene, CDR1 is MNHEY and CDR2 is SMNVEV (reference sequence).

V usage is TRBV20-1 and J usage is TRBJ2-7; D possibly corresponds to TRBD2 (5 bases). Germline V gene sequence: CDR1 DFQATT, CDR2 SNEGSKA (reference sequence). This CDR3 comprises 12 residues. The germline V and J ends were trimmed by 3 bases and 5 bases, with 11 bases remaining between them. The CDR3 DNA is TGCAGTGCTAGCCGGGAAGCAAACGAGCAGTACTTC. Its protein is CSASREANEQYF.

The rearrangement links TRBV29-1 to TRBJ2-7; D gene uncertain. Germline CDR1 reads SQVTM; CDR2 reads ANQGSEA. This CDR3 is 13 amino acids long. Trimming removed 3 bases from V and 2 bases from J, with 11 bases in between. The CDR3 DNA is TGCAGCGTTGATTATCCCCCAACCTACGAGCAGTACTTC. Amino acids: CSVDYPPTYEQYF.

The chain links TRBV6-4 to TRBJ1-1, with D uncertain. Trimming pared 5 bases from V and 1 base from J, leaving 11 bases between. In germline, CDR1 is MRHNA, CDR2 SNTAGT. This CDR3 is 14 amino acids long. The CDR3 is CASSSTFGNTEAFF. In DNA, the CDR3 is TGTGCCAGCAGTAGTACTTTTGGGAACACTGAAGCTTTCTTT.

The CDR3 region is CASRTLADEQFF. CDR3 DNA sequence: TGTGCCAGCAGAACCCTAGCGGATGAGCAGTTCTTC. This chain links TRBV6-5 with TRBJ2-1; 7 positions agree with TRBD2. V dropped 6 bases and J dropped 8; count of bases not matched to a gene: 4. CDR1 MNHEY and CDR2 SVGAGI come from the germline V gene. The CDR3 sequence is 12 residues long.

CDR3 DNA: TGCGCCAGCAGCCAAGACAGGAGGAACACCGGGGAGCTGTTTTTT. Protein: CASSQDRRNTGELFF. The chain couples TRBV4-3 to TRBJ2-2; D remains ambiguous. The CDR3 sequence is 15 residues long. V was clipped by 0 bases and J by 1 base, with 6 bases between them. CDR1 LGHNA and CDR2 YSLEER come from the germline V gene.

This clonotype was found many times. In nucleotides, the CDR3 is TGCGCCAGCAGCTTGGCCTACGTTGGAGGAGGGATAGATACGCAGTATTTT. Its translation: CASSLAYVGGGIDTQYF. The chain joins TRBV5-1 to TRBJ2-3; possibly TRBD2 for D (6 bases). V was pared by 0 bases and J by 5 bases, with 19 bases between. CDR1 SGHRS and CDR2 YFSETQ come from the germline V gene. The CDR3 has 17 residues.

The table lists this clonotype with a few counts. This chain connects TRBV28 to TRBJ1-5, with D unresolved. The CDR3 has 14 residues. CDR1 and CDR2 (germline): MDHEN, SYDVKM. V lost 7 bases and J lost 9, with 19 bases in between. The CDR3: CASTIGMIGSPQHF. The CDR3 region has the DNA TGTGCCAGCACCATAGGGATGATCGGATCGCCCCAGCATTTT.

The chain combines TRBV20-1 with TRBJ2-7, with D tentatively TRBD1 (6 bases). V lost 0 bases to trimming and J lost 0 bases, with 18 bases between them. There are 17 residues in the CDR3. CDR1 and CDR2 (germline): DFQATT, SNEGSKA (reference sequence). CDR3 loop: CSARDRNRARPSYEQYF. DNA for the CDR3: TGCAGTGCTAGAGATAGGAACAGGGCAAGGCCCTCCTACGAGCAGTACTTC.

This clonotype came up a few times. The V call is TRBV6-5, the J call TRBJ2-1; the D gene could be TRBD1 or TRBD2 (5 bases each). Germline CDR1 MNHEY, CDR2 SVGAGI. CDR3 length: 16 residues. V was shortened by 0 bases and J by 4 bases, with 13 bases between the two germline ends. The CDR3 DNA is TGTGCCAGCAGTTACTCGATAGGGGACGGATACAATGAGCAGTTCTTC. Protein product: CASSYSIGDGYNEQFF.

The CDR3 reads CSAREGTGGETQYF. In DNA, the CDR3 is TGCAGTGCTAGAGAGGGGACTGGCGGAGAGACCCAGTACTTC. The rearrangement uses TRBV20-1 and TRBJ2-5; TRBD2 is a possible D gene (6 bases). This CDR3 region has 14 residues. CDR1 is DFQATT and CDR2 is SNEGSKA in the germline V gene (reference sequence). V was cut by 0 bases and J by 4 bases, with 12 bases left in between.

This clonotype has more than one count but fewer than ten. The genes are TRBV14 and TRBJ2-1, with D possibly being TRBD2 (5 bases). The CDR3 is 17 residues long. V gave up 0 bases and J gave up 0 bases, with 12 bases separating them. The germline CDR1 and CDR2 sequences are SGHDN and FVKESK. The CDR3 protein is CASSQDQRRSSYNEQFF. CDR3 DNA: TGTGCCAGCAGCCAAGATCAGCGGAGGAGCTCCTACAATGAGCAGTTCTTC.